One and the same sample provided the 5 T cell receptor beta chains below, sequenced in a study of sequential checkpoint blockade in melanoma. The assay was immunoSEQ multiplex PCR, and TCRdb's table has in-frame clones only and misses some. Altogether 6,900 or so clones are present, 70% to 80% being singletons, with the ten largest covering almost 7.5%. The treatment here: randomized to nivolumab then ipilimumab (arm A) or the reverse (arm B). The material sequenced was CD8+ T cells sorted from blood (inferred from file names), taken from a patient given nivolumab and ipilimumab in sequence. The source of these receptors is a human donor with melanoma.

This sequence joins TRBV4-1 and TRBJ1-2, with 10 bases matching TRBD1. CDR1 is MGHRA, CDR2 YSYEKL, per germline. Trimming at V came to 8 bases and at J to 6 bases, leaving 3 bases not matched to a gene. This CDR3 comprises 12 residues. The CDR3 sequence is CASGQGVDGYTF. The CDR3 bases are TGCGCCAGCGGACAGGGGGTTGATGGCTACACCTTC.

The chain joins TRBV30 to TRBJ2-2, with TRBD1 matching 10 bases. The germline gives CDR1 GTSNPN, CDR2 SVGIG (reference sequence). CDR3 length: 17 amino acids. Germline trimming cut 0 bases from V and 0 bases from J; bases unmatched to any gene: 4. The CDR3 sequence: CAWSVKDRGTNTGELFF. The CDR3 DNA reads as TGTGCCTGGAGTGTAAAGGACAGGGGGACGAACACCGGGGAGCTGTTTTTT.

The sample holds a few counts of this clone. The chain carries TRBV7-3 and TRBJ1-5; tentatively, D is TRBD1 (6 bases). CDR3 length: 14 amino acids. Deletions cut 5 bases from V and 7 bases from J, with 15 bases between. CDR1 is SGHTA, CDR2 FQGTGA, per germline. The CDR3 DNA reads TGTGCCAGCAGCATTGGACAGAAAGAACAGCCCCAGCATTTT. Residues: CASSIGQKEQPQHF.

This clone was picked up one time. In DNA form, the CDR3 reads TGTGCCAGCAGCTTAGCAACGGGACAGCTTATTCAGCCCCAGCATTTT. It is translated as CASSLATGQLIQPQHF. The rearrangement uses TRBV7-8 and TRBJ1-5, with 7 bases fitting TRBD1. This CDR3 has 16 residues. CDR1 and CDR2 from the germline V gene are SGHVS and FQNEAQ. Losses at the gene ends were 0 bases for V and 6 bases for J; bases not matched to a gene: 8.

The chain couples TRBV4-1 to TRBJ2-7, with 8 bases aligning to TRBD2. The V segment lost 2 bases and the J segment 0 bases; nucleotides outside the gene matches: 3. Germline loops: CDR1 MGHRA, CDR2 YSYEKL. There are 15 residues in the CDR3. CDR3 nucleotides: TGCGCCAGCAGCCAACGGACTAGCAGCTCCTACGAGCAGTACTTC. It specifies CASSQRTSSSYEQYF.